The clone carrying this TCR beta chain came up many times. This entry belongs to a study of early T cells in non-severe SARS-CoV-2 infection. Using its own MiXCR run on the 5' RACE reads, TCRdb lists one record per CDR3 protein. The sample records 29,000 or so distinct CDR3 sequences, roughly 5% being singletons. The sample taken for sequencing was whole blood. The clonotype comes from an adult who was a healthcare worker with PCR-confirmed SARS-CoV-2 infection or an uninfected control (not recorded which).

CDR3: CASSPLRDRGRETQYF. The CDR3 bases are TGTGCCAGTAGCCCCTTGAGGGACAGGGGACGAGAGACCCAGTACTTC. The chain uses TRBV19 and TRBJ2-5; 10 bases are a match to TRBD1. Trimming removed 6 bases from V and 4 bases from J; junction bases left unmatched: 11. In germline, CDR1 is LNHDA, CDR2 SQIVND (reference sequence). CDR3 size: 16 residues. The whole variable domain, filled in from reference TRBV19 and TRBJ2-5, reads DGGITQSPKYLFRKEGQNVTLSCEQNLNHDAMYWYRQDPGQGLRLIYYSQIVNDFQKGDIAEGYSVSREKKESFPLTVTSAQKNPTAFYLCASSPLRDRGRETQYFGPGTRLLVL.